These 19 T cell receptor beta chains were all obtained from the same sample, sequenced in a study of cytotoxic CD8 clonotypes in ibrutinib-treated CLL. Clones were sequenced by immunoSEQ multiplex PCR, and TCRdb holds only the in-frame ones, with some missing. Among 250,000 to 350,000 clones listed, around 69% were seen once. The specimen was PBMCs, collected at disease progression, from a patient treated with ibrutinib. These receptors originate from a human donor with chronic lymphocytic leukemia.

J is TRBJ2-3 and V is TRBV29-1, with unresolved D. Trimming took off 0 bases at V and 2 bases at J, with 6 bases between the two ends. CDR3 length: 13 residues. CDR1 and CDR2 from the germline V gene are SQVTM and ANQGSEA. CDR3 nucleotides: TGCAGCGTTGAAGATGTGGTCACAGATACGCAGTATTTT. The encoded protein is CSVEDVVTDTQYF.

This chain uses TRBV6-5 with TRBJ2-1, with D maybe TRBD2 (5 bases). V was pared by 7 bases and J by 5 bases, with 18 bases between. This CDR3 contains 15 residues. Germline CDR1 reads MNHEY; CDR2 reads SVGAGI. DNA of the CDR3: TGTGCCAGCAATCCCCTGGGGAGTTTCGACAATGAGCAGTTCTTC. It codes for CASNPLGSFDNEQFF.

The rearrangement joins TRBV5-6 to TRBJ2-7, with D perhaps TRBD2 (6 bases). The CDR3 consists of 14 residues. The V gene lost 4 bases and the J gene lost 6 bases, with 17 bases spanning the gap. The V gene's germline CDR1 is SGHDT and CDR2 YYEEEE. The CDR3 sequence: CASSKGLQYSEQYF. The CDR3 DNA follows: TGTGCCAGCAGCAAGGGACTTCAATACTCCGAGCAGTACTTC.

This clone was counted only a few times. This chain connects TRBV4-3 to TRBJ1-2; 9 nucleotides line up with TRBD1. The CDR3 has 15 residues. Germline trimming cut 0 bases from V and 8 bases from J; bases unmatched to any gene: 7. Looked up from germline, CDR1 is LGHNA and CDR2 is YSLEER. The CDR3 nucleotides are TGCGCCAGCAGCCAAGACCTAGCGGACAGGGGAGGCTACACCTTC. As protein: CASSQDLADRGGYTF.

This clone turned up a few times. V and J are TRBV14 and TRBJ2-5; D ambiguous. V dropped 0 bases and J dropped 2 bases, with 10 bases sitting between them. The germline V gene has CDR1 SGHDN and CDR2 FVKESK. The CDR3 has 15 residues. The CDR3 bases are TGTGCCAGCAGCCAAGATTTTCGTCGGCAAGAGACCCAGTACTTC. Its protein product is CASSQDFRRQETQYF.

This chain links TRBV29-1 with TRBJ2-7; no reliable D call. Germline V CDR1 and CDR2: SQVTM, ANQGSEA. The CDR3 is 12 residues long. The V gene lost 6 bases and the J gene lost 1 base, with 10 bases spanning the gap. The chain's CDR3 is CSVTAGSYEQYF. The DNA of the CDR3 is TGCAGCGTGACGGCAGGTTCCTACGAGCAGTACTTC.

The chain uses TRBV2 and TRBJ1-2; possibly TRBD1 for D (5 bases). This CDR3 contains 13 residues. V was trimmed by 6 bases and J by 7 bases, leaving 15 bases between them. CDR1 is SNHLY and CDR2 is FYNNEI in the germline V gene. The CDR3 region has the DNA TGTGCCAGCAGGCCCTCCGCCGGGGGTGGCTACACCTTC. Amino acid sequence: CASRPSAGGGYTF.

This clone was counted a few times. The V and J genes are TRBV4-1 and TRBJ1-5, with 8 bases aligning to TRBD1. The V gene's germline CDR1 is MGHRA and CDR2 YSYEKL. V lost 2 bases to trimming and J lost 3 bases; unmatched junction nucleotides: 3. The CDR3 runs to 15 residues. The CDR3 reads CASSQTGGYNQPQHF. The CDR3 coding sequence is TGCGCCAGCAGCCAAACAGGGGGGTACAATCAGCCCCAGCATTTT.

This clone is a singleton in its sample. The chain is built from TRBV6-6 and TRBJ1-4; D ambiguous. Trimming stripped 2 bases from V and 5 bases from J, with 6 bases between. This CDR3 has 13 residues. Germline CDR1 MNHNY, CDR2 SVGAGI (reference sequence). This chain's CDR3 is CASSYIPNEKLFF. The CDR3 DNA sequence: TGTGCCAGCAGTTACATCCCGAATGAAAAACTGTTTTTT.

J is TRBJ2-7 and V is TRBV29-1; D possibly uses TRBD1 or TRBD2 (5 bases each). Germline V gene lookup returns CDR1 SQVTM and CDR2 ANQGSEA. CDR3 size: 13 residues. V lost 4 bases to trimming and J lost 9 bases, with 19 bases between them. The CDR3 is CSVVEGTRRGQYF. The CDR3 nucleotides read TGCAGCGTTGTAGAGGGGACCCGCCGGGGGCAGTACTTC.

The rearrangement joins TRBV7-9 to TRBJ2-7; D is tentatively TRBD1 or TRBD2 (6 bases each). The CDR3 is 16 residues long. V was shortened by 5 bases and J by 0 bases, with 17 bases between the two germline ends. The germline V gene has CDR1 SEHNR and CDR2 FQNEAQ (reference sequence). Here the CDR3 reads CASSQGKGGSSYEQYF. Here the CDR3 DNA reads TGTGCCAGCAGCCAAGGGAAGGGGGGTAGCTCCTACGAGCAGTACTTC.

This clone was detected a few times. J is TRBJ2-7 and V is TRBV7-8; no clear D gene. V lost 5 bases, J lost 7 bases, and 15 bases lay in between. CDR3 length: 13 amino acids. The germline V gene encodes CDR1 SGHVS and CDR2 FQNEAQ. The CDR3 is CASSHVSSGEQYF. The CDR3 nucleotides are TGTGCCAGCAGCCACGTGTCCTCCGGGGAGCAGTACTTC.

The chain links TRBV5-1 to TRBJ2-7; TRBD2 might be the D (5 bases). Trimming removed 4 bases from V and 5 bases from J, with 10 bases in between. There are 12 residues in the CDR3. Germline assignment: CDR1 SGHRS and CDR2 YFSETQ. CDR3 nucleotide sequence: TGCGCCAGCAGCAGGACTGTGGACGAGCAGTACTTC. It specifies CASSRTVDEQYF. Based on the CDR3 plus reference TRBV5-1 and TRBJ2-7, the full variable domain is KAGVTQTPRYLIKTRGQQVTLSCSPISGHRSVSWYQQTPGQGLQFLFEYFSETQRNKGNFPGRFSGRQFSNSRSEMNVSTLELGDSALYLCASSRTVDEQYFGPGTRLTVT.

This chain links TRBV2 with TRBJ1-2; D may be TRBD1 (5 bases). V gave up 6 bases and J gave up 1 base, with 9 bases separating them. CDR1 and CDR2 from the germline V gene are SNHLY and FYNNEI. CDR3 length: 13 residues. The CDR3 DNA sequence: TGTGCCAGCAGCGGGACGGGTAACTATGGCTACACCTTC. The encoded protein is CASSGTGNYGYTF.

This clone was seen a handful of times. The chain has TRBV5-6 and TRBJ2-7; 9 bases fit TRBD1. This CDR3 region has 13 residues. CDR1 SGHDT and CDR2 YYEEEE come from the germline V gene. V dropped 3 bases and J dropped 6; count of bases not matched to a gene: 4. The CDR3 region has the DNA TGTGCCAGCAGCTCCGGGACAGGGCTCGAGCAGTACTTC. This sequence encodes CASSSGTGLEQYF.

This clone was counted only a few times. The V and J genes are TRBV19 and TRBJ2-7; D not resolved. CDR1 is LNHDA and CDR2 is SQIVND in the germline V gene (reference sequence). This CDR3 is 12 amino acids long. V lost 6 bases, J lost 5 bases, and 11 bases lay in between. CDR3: CASRDPGNEQYF. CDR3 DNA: TGTGCCAGTAGGGACCCTGGGAACGAGCAGTACTTC. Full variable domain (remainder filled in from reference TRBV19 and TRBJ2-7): DGGITQSPKYLFRKEGQNVTLSCEQNLNHDAMYWYRQDPGQGLRLIYYSQIVNDFQKGDIAEGYSVSREKKESFPLTVTSAQKNPTAFYLCASRDPGNEQYFGPGTRLTVT.

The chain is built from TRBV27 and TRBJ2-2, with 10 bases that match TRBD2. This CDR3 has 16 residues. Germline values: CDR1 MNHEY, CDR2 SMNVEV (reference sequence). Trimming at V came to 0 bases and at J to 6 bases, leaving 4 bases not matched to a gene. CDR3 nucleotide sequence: TGTGCCAGCAGTTTATCTGAGCGGGGGGGCCCCGGGGAGCTGTTTTTT. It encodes CASSLSERGGPGELFF.

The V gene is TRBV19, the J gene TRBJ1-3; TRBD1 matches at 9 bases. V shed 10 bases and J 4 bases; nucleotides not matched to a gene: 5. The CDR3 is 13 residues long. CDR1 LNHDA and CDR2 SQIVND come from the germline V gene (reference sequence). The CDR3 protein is CATLQGAGNTIYF. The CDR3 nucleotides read TGTGCCACTCTACAGGGGGCCGGAAACACCATATATTTT.

The CDR3 bases are TGCGCCAGCAGCTCGGGACGGGAAACCTACGAGCAGTACTTC. Its translation: CASSSGRETYEQYF. The rearrangement joins TRBV5-1 to TRBJ2-7; D tentatively reads TRBD1 or TRBD2 (5 bases each). CDR3 size: 14 residues. Germline V gene data show CDR1 as SGHRS and CDR2 as YFSETQ. The germline V and J ends were trimmed by 3 bases and 2 bases, with 12 bases remaining between them. The entire variable domain, with the rest obtained from reference TRBV5-1 and TRBJ2-7, is as follows: KAGVTQTPRYLIKTRGQQVTLSCSPISGHRSVSWYQQTPGQGLQFLFEYFSETQRNKGNFPGRFSGRQFSNSRSEMNVSTLELGDSALYLCASSSGRETYEQYFGPGTRLTVT.